Listed below are T cell receptor beta chains from one sample, sequenced in a study of blood T cell repertoires in COVID-19. TCRdb's table, derived via immunoSEQ multiplex PCR, lists solely in-frame clones and lacks some. In the table there are roughly 370,000 clones, around nine tenths of which are singletons. Sequencing input: PBMCs or T cells enriched from blood (not recorded which). The receptors stem from a woman in her 50s who had recovered from COVID-19. The CDR3 runs from the conserved cysteine through the conserved F or W. D genes are given only for firm matches. A clone size is listed for some rows: how often the clone was seen (once, few, many), or a class if it is expanded.

D gene,clone size,J gene,V gene,CDR3 DNA,CDR3 protein
TRBD1,.,TRBJ1-1,TRBV18,TGTGCCAGCTCACCGGTTCAGAACAGGGGAGTGGGCACTGAAGCTTTCTTT,CASSPVQNRGVGTEAFF
TRBD2,.,TRBJ2-1,TRBV4-3,TGCGCCAGCAGCCAGAGCACGGGACTAGCGGGTGGCCGCGAGCAGTTCTTC,CASSQSTGLAGGREQFF
TRBD1,.,TRBJ1-5,TRBV18,TGTGCCAGCTCACCGGACAGGAATCAGCCCCAGCATTTT,CASSPDRNQPQHF
.,.,TRBJ1-4,TRBV25-1,TGTGCCAGCAGTGAATACAGGGTAGCTAATGAAAAACTGTTTTTT,CASSEYRVANEKLFF
.,.,TRBJ2-7,TRBV7-9,TGTGCCAGCAGCAGTGCAGGGGACGAGCAGTACTTC,CASSSAGDEQYF
TRBD1,.,TRBJ1-2,TRBV27,TGTGCCAGCAGGATCTTTAGCGGGACAGGGGACTATGGCTACACCTTC,CASRIFSGTGDYGYTF
TRBD2,.,TRBJ2-3,TRBV6-5,TGTGCCAGCCTCCAGCGGGGGGGCACAGATACGCAGTATTTT,CASLQRGGTDTQYF
TRBD1,.,TRBJ1-2,TRBV30,TGTGCCTGGAGCTTGACAGGGAGTGGCTACACCTTC,CAWSLTGSGYTF
.,.,TRBJ1-1,TRBV19,TGTGCCAGTAGTCCAGTTATGAACACTGAAGCTTTCTTT,CASSPVMNTEAFF
TRBD2,few,TRBJ2-1,TRBV5-1,TGCGCCAGCAGAATAGGCCTAGCGGCCGTCAATGAGCAGTTCTTC,CASRIGLAAVNEQFF
TRBD2,.,TRBJ2-5,TRBV7-2,TGTGCCAGCAGCTTAGATAGCGGGGGGGCACGAGAGACCCAGTACTTC,CASSLDSGGARETQYF
.,.,TRBJ1-5,TRBV27,TGTGCCAGCAGTTTTGTCGGGGATCAGCCCCAGCATTTT,CASSFVGDQPQHF
TRBD1,once,TRBJ1-3,TRBV6-1,TGTGCCAGCAGTGGGGGTCGACAGGGTACGGGAAACACCATATATTTT,CASSGGRQGTGNTIYF
TRBD2,.,TRBJ2-3,TRBV3-1/TRBV3-2,TGTGCCAGCCCACGACGTCGGGGGGTGGGCACAGATACGCAGTATTTT,CASPRRRGVGTDTQYF
.,.,TRBJ2-7,TRBV5-5,TGTGCCAGCAGCTTGGCGGGATTTCTCTCCTACGAGCAGTACTTC,CASSLAGFLSYEQYF
TRBD1,.,TRBJ2-7,TRBV3-1/TRBV3-2,TGTGCCAGCAGCCCTTGGACAGGGGGCTCCTTCTACGAGCAGTACTTC,CASSPWTGGSFYEQYF
.,.,TRBJ2-3,TRBV7-2,TGTGCCAGCAGCTTAGAGATGCGTGATTCTGTTACGCAGTATTTT,CASSLEMRDSVTQYF
TRBD2,.,TRBJ2-1,TRBV5-6,TGTGCCAGCACCCTTGGGGGGGCCTACAATGAGCAGTTCTTC,CASTLGGAYNEQFF
.,.,TRBJ1-2,TRBV21-1,TGTGCCAGCAGCAAACCCCCCTCGGGACAGGGGGGACTCGACTATGGCTACACCTTC,CASSKPPSGQGGLDYGYTF
TRBD1,.,TRBJ2-7,TRBV5-1,TGCGCCAGCAGCTTGGTTGGACAGGGGGGGAGCGAGCAGTACTTC,CASSLVGQGGSEQYF
TRBD1,.,TRBJ1-4,TRBV11-2,TGTGCCAGCAGCCTCGCACAGGGGTCGAATGAAAAACTGTTTTTT,CASSLAQGSNEKLFF
TRBD1,.,TRBJ1-2,TRBV2,TGTGCCAGCAGCCTAGACAGGGGGCCCGGCTACACCTTC,CASSLDRGPGYTF
.,once,TRBJ1-5,TRBV7-8,TGTGCCAGCAGCTTAGGGGGGCCCGGGCAGCCCCAGCATTTT,CASSLGGPGQPQHF
.,few,TRBJ1-3,TRBV28,TGTGCCAGCAGTTTCCAGAGGAGTTCCTCTGGAAACACCATATATTTT,CASSFQRSSSGNTIYF
.,.,TRBJ1-1,TRBV6-2/TRBV6-3,TGTGCCAGCAGTTACGTATCCCTGAACACTGAAGCTTTCTTT,CASSYVSLNTEAFF
.,.,TRBJ1-1,TRBV4-1,TGCGCCAGCAGCCAAGACGCTGAAGCTTTCTTT,CASSQDAEAFF
TRBD2,.,TRBJ2-4,TRBV6-5,TGTGCCAGCAAGACTAGCGGGGTCGGGAACATTCAGTACTTC,CASKTSGVGNIQYF
.,few,TRBJ1-6,TRBV5-8,TGTGCCAGCAGCTTGCCGTCGTCCTCCTATAATTCACCCCTCCACTTT,CASSLPSSSYNSPLHF
.,.,TRBJ2-2,TRBV30,TGTGCCTGCACTGACAGGCTGAACACCGGGGAGCTGTTTTTT,CACTDRLNTGELFF
TRBD2,.,TRBJ2-7,TRBV5-6,TGTGCCAGCAGCTTGTATAGCGGGGGGGCGTCGTACGAGCAGTACTTC,CASSLYSGGASYEQYF
.,.,TRBJ1-3,TRBV7-6,TGTGCCAGCAGCTTCGAGGCAGGGGGAAACACCATATATTTT,CASSFEAGGNTIYF
TRBD1,once,TRBJ1-5,TRBV18,TGTGCCAGCTCACCCGGGACAGAAGTTTATCAGCCCCAGCATTTT,CASSPGTEVYQPQHF
.,.,TRBJ1-5,TRBV2,TGTGCCAGCAGTGTAGTGATTAGCAATCAGCCCCAGCATTTT,CASSVVISNQPQHF
TRBD1,.,TRBJ2-5,TRBV27,TGTGCCAGCAGTCCATACCAAGGGACAGGCTACGGGGAGACCCAGTACTTC,CASSPYQGTGYGETQYF
TRBD2,.,TRBJ2-5,TRBV5-1,TGCGCCAGCAGCTTGGGAGTTAGTAGCGGGGGCTCTGGGGAGACCCAGTACTTC,CASSLGVSSGGSGETQYF
.,.,TRBJ1-5,TRBV6-5,TGTGCCAGCATCGGACTTTTTCAGCCCCAGCATTTT,CASIGLFQPQHF
TRBD2,.,TRBJ2-1,TRBV30,TGTGCCTGGGTGGCGGGGGGGCCGGTGGATGAGCAGTTCTTC,CAWVAGGPVDEQFF
.,.,TRBJ2-1,TRBV5-8,TGTGCCAGCAGCTTGGGGTTGCCAGGCCACAATGAGCAGTTCTTC,CASSLGLPGHNEQFF
TRBD1,once,TRBJ1-1,TRBV20-1,TGCAGTGCTAGTGGCCCCGGGACAGTTGTTCCGGAAGCTTTCTTT,CSASGPGTVVPEAFF
.,.,TRBJ1-4,TRBV11-2,TGTGCCAGCAGCTTAGGCGGGGGAAATGAAAAACTGTTTTTT,CASSLGGGNEKLFF
TRBD1,.,TRBJ1-2,TRBV19,TGTGCCAGTAGTAGACCGGGACAGCCGGCGAATAACTATGGCTACACCTTC,CASSRPGQPANNYGYTF
TRBD1,few,TRBJ1-2,TRBV19,TGTGCCAGTAAGGTGGACAGGGGATCCTCTTATGGCTACACCTTC,CASKVDRGSSYGYTF
TRBD1,few,TRBJ1-1,TRBV5-1,TGCGCCAGTGGGACAGGGGGCAGTGGCACTGAAGCTTTCTTT,CASGTGGSGTEAFF
.,once,TRBJ1-3,TRBV10-3,TGTGCCATCAGTGAGGCGGGGTTCTCTGGAAACACCATATATTTT,CAISEAGFSGNTIYF
.,.,TRBJ1-1,TRBV19,TGTGCCAGTAGTATATACCGGGGGGAAGCTTTCTTT,CASSIYRGEAFF
.,.,TRBJ2-3,TRBV7-9,TGTGCCAGCAGCTTAGCGCTTCGGGGATCGGGCACAGATACGCAGTATTTT,CASSLALRGSGTDTQYF
.,.,TRBJ2-3,TRBV7-2,TGTGCCAGCAGCTTAGCCGGGATCTGGATCACAGATACGCAGTATTTT,CASSLAGIWITDTQYF
.,.,TRBJ1-5,TRBV5-1,TGCGCCAGCAGCTTGGGAGGGTTCAATCAGCCCCAGCATTTT,CASSLGGFNQPQHF
.,.,TRBJ2-1,TRBV12-5,TGTGCTAGTAGCACAGGTGGGAATGAGCAGTTCTTC,CASSTGGNEQFF
.,.,TRBJ1-1,TRBV30,TGTGCCTGGAGTAGTTCGCGGAACACTGAAGCTTTCTTT,CAWSSSRNTEAFF
.,.,TRBJ1-5,TRBV19,TGTGCCAGTAGTGATGCGCGAAATCAGCCCCAGCATTTT,CASSDARNQPQHF
.,.,TRBJ2-7,TRBV9,TGTGCCAGCAGCGTAGGCGGCAGGGGACGCTCCTACGAGCAGTACTTC,CASSVGGRGRSYEQYF
.,.,TRBJ1-2,TRBV6-5,TGTGCCAGCAGTTACGTCAGGTGGAATAGCTACACCTTC,CASSYVRWNSYTF
TRBD2,.,TRBJ2-2,TRBV19,TGTGCCAGTAGTCCGAGCGGGGAGAACACCGGGGAGCTGTTTTTT,CASSPSGENTGELFF
TRBD1,.,TRBJ2-7,TRBV9,TGTGCCAGCAGCGGCAGACAGGGACCCTACGAGCAGTACTTC,CASSGRQGPYEQYF
TRBD1,.,TRBJ1-6,TRBV7-2,TGTGCCAGCAGCCCGCCGGGACAGCTTTCACCCCTCCACTTT,CASSPPGQLSPLHF
TRBD1,.,TRBJ1-3,TRBV3-1/TRBV3-2,TGTGCCAGCAGCCTGGGACAGGGAAACACCATATATTTT,CASSLGQGNTIYF
.,few,TRBJ2-7,TRBV28,TGTGCGCATGGTCAGGGCTCCTACGAGCAGTACTTC,CAHGQGSYEQYF